Listed here are 14 T cell receptor beta chains from one sample, sequenced in a study of shared clonotypes between healthy human individuals. Here immunoSEQ multiplex PCR was the method, and the copy in TCRdb shows in-frame clones only, minus some. The profile shows about 2 million clones, about 95% of them singletons. Terminally differentiated effector memory CD45RA+ cells were left out of the naive CD8 fraction, which was CD45RO-negative and positively selected for CCR7. Sequenced material: naive CD8+ T cells sorted from blood. These receptors were taken from a man aged 18 to 35 in good health.

The rearrangement uses TRBV27 and TRBJ1-6; D remains unclear. V gave up 3 bases and J gave up 6 bases, with 15 bases separating them. Germline CDR1 reads MNHEY; CDR2 reads SMNVEV (reference sequence). The CDR3 covers 16 residues. CDR3 in amino acids: CASSFRPGFRNSPLHF. As DNA, the CDR3 is TGTGCCAGCAGTTTCCGTCCGGGTTTTCGTAATTCACCCCTCCACTTT.

As DNA, the CDR3 is TGTGCCAGCAGCCCGGAATTACAGGGATATCAGTACTTC. Protein product: CASSPELQGYQYF. The chain has TRBV7-9 and TRBJ2-7, with a possible D match to TRBD1 (6 bases). V was trimmed by 5 bases and J by 10 bases, leaving 18 bases between them. The CDR3 covers 13 residues. The germline gives CDR1 SEHNR, CDR2 FQNEAQ (reference sequence).

A remark on this clone: The same CDR3 also results from other DNA sequences found in this sample. The chain carries TRBV9 and TRBJ1-2, with D hard to call. Trimming took 2 bases from V and 2 from J, leaving 7 bases between them. CDR3 length: 13 amino acids. CDR1 is SGDLS and CDR2 is YYNGEE in the germline V gene. The CDR3 DNA reads TGTGCCAGCAGCGTGGGAGAAAACTATGGCTACACCTTC. Protein sequence: CASSVGENYGYTF. Full variable domain (remainder filled in from reference TRBV9 and TRBJ1-2): DSGVTQTPKHLITATGQRVTLRCSPRSGDLSVYWYQQSLDQGLQFLIQYYNGEERAKGNILERFSAQQFPDLHSELNLSSLELGDSALYFCASSVGENYGYTFGSGTRLTVV.

The chain uses TRBV6-1 and TRBJ2-5; D perhaps matches TRBD2 (7 bases). The CDR3 runs to 13 residues. CDR1 and CDR2 (germline): MNHNS, SASEGT. Trimming removed 10 bases at V and 4 bases at J, with 16 bases between. CDR3 amino acids: CANAGGLGETQYF. For the CDR3, the DNA is TGTGCCAACGCCGGGGGGCTGGGAGAGACCCAGTACTTC.

The chain combines TRBV2 with TRBJ2-3, with a tentative D call TRBD2 (6 bases). Germline assignment: CDR1 SNHLY and CDR2 FYNNEI. The V end lost 3 bases, the J end lost 3 bases, and 13 bases lay between the germline ends. The CDR3 contains 15 residues. The CDR3 here is CASSDLGGSTDTQYF. In DNA form, the CDR3 reads TGTGCCAGCAGTGATCTGGGGGGTAGTACAGATACGCAGTATTTT.

This chain connects TRBV2 to TRBJ2-3; tentative D call: TRBD2 (6 bases). Deletions cut 7 bases from V and 2 bases from J, with 19 bases between. The CDR3 is 16 amino acids. Germline assignment: CDR1 SNHLY and CDR2 FYNNEI. The CDR3 is CASIGTRSGPTDTQYF. CDR3 DNA sequence: TGTGCCAGCATCGGGACTCGGTCAGGCCCCACAGATACGCAGTATTTT. Full variable domain (remainder filled in from reference TRBV2 and TRBJ2-3): EPEVTQTPSHQVTQMGQEVILRCVPISNHLYFYWYRQILGQKVEFLVSFYNNEISEKSEIFDDQFSVERPDGSNFTLKIRSTKLEDSAMYFCASIGTRSGPTDTQYFGPGTRLTVL.

The chain uses TRBV2 and TRBJ2-1, with TRBD2 matching over 8 bases. V lost 5 bases, J lost 0 bases, and 9 bases stayed unmatched. Looked up from germline, CDR1 is SNHLY and CDR2 is FYNNEI. This CDR3 region has 17 residues. CDR3 amino acids: CASSLGLREASYNEQFF. CDR3 bases: TGTGCCAGCAGTCTTGGGTTGCGGGAGGCCTCCTACAATGAGCAGTTCTTC.

This chain connects TRBV7-9 to TRBJ2-2; no firm D call. The CDR3 sequence is 12 residues long. The ends were cut back, 2 bases at V and 7 bases at J, with 5 bases in the middle. The germline V gene has CDR1 SEHNR and CDR2 FQNEAQ (reference sequence). The CDR3 DNA sequence: TGTGCCAGCAGCTTATTCGACGGGGAGCTGTTTTTT. Translated, it gives CASSLFDGELFF.

The rearrangement uses TRBV5-1 and TRBJ2-5; D not resolved. V was clipped by 6 bases and J by 5 bases, with 14 bases between them. In germline, CDR1 is SGHRS, CDR2 YFSETQ. CDR3 length: 13 amino acids. CDR3 nucleotide sequence: TGCGCCAGCACCCCGATAGGGCGCGAGACCCAGTACTTC. It is translated as CASTPIGRETQYF.

This clone came up once. The chain joins TRBV27 to TRBJ2-6; D not resolved. CDR3 size: 18 residues. Per germline, CDR1 MNHEY and CDR2 SMNVEV (reference sequence). With 2 bases removed from V and 0 bases from J, the gap between germline ends came to 14 bases. The CDR3 here is CASSLLAPTSSGANVLTF. For the CDR3, the DNA is TGTGCCAGCAGTTTACTGGCCCCAACCTCCTCTGGGGCCAACGTCCTGACTTTC.

The chain joins TRBV4-3 to TRBJ2-3, with 7 bases matching TRBD1. The CDR3 is 15 residues long. Germline-derived CDR1 and CDR2 are LGHNA and YSLEER. Germline trimming cut 6 bases from V and 4 bases from J; bases unmatched to any gene: 10. The CDR3 DNA sequence: TGCGCCAGCAGTCCGACCGGGACAGTAGCAGATACGCAGTATTTT. Translated: CASSPTGTVADTQYF.

The chain couples TRBV6-5 to TRBJ2-5; 9 bases fit TRBD1. V lost 0 bases to trimming and J lost 1 base; unmatched junction nucleotides: 3. The CDR3 extends over 16 amino acids. In germline, CDR1 is MNHEY, CDR2 SVGAGI. Here the CDR3 reads CASSYSGTGSQETQYF. CDR3 nucleotide sequence: TGTGCCAGCAGTTACTCCGGGACAGGGTCCCAAGAGACCCAGTACTTC.

J is TRBJ1-1 and V is TRBV4-3; tentatively, D is TRBD1 (6 bases). There are 13 residues in the CDR3. The germline V gene encodes CDR1 LGHNA and CDR2 YSLEER. V was pared by 2 bases and J by 7 bases, with 11 bases between. CDR3 sequence reads: CASSQLDRSEAFF. The CDR3 DNA reads as TGCGCCAGCAGCCAATTGGACAGAAGTGAAGCTTTCTTT.

This chain joins TRBV27 and TRBJ1-2, with 7 positions matching TRBD1. Germline V gene lookup returns CDR1 MNHEY and CDR2 SMNVEV (reference sequence). The length of the CDR3 is 14 residues. The J segment lost 8 bases and the V segment lost 4 bases, leaving 10 bases of the junction unmatched. CDR3 loop: CASSSTTGYEGYTF. For the CDR3, the DNA is TGTGCCAGCAGTTCAACGACAGGGTACGAGGGCTACACCTTC.